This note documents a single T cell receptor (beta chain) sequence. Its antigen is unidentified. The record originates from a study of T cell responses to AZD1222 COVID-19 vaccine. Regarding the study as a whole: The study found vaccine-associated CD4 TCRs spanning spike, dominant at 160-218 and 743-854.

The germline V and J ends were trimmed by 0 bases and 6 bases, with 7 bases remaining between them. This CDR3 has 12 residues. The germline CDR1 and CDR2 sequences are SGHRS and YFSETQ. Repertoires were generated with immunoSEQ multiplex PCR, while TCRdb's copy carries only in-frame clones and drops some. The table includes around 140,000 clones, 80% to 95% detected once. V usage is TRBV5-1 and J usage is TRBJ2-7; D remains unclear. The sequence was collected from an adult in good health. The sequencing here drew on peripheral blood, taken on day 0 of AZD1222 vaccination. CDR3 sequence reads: CASSLATGEQYF. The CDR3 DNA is TGCGCCAGCAGCTTGGCCACCGGCGAGCAGTACTTC.